This TCR beta chain was documented in a study of blood T cell repertoires in COVID-19. Study in general: Sites in the United States, Italy and Spain provided acute and convalescent COVID-19 samples.

The table came from immunoSEQ multiplex PCR; TCRdb's copy has only in-frame clones and leaves some out. The sample shows fewer than 50,000 clones, just under 75% of them seen only once. Trimming removed 4 bases at V and 5 bases at J, with 9 bases between. CDR3 length: 11 amino acids. Germline CDR1 is DFQATT and CDR2 is SNEGSKA (reference sequence). Those enrolled in Seattle joined during active infection and were followed longitudinally afterward. The TCR sequence derives from a man between 65 and 85 years old with COVID-19, enrolled during active disease. The genes are TRBV20-1 and TRBJ2-7, with D hard to call. The source material was peripheral blood. CDR3 region: CSATPWHEQYF. In DNA, the CDR3 is TGCAGTGCTACTCCCTGGCACGAGCAGTACTTC.